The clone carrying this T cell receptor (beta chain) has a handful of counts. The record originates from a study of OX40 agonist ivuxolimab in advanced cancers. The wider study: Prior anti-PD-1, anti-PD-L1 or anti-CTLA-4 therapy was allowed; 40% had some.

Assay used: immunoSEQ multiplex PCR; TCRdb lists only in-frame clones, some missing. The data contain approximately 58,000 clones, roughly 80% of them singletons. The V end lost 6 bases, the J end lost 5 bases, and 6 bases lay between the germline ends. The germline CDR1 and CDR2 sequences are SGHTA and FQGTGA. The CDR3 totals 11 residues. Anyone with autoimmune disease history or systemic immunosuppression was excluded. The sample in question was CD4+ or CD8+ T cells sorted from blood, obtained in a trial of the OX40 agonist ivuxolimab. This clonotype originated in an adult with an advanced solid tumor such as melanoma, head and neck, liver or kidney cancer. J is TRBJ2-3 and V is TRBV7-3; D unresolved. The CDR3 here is CASRSGDTQYF. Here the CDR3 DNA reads TGTGCCAGCAGGTCCGGAGATACGCAGTATTTT.